This note documents a single T cell receptor beta chain sequence. What it binds is unknown. Germline CDR1 GTSNPN, CDR2 SVGIG (reference sequence). This CDR3 has 15 amino acids. Trimming removed 2 bases at V and 4 bases at J, with 16 bases between. There were TCR beta CDR3 regions amplified from RNA transcripts. The TCR CDR3 was amplified in a first-round RT-PCR using the HTBI primer set. TCRdb reanalysed the multiplex PCR reads using MiXCR and keeps one entry per CDR3 protein. The profile shows around 340,000 distinct CDR3 sequences, 15% to 20% of them singletons. The sample originates from a study of T cells in Graves' hyperthyroidism and ophthalmopathy. Overall study results and limits: Blood also contained most expanded thyroid clonotypes above 0.001. The model made its ophthalmopathy prediction, and onset followed a median about 6.8 months later.

V gene TRBV30 combines with J gene TRBJ2-3; possibly TRBD2 for D (6 bases). This receptor was identified in a woman in her 50s with Graves' hyperthyroidism. The specimen was blood. The CDR3 sequence is CAWSIGGARADTQYF. Here the CDR3 DNA reads TGTGCCTGGAGTATAGGAGGGGCCAGGGCAGATACGCAGTATTTT.